This TCR beta chain was sequenced during a study of tumor-infiltrating lymphocytes in primary liver carcinoma. With respect to this clonotype: An end of the junction does not agree with germline; a read error may underlie this.

This CDR3 comprises 18 residues. Germline loops: CDR1 MGHRA, CDR2 YSYEKL. Starting material of 400 to 600 ng total RNA yielded TCR beta cDNA via a constant-region primer. Three nested multiplex PCR rounds, a slightly modified ARM-PCR, produced the libraries for TCR beta. Forward primers for TRBV1-TRBV30 and a C-beta reverse primer served the first two PCR rounds, at 10 cycles each. TCRdb called the multiplex PCR reads again in MiXCR, with one record for every CDR3 protein. Of 84,000 or so distinct CDR3 sequences in the sample, around 70% are singletons; the top ten hold just under 20%. The source material, 20-30 mg of unsorted bulk tissue, was used to co-extract RNA and DNA. Sampling was performed at five separate regions of each tumor.

Sequencing input: liver tumor tissue from sampling region 1. Subset described: tumor region T1, superior pole. V and J are TRBV4-1 and TRBJ2-3; the match to TRBD2 covers 13 bases. This receptor was taken from a man aged 40-49 years with primary liver carcinoma and hepatitis B virus infection. The CDR3 loop is CASSQDRTSGSGAGTQYF. CDR3 in DNA: TGCGCCAGCAGTCAAGATAGGACTAGCGGGAGTGGGGCAGGTACGCAGTATTTT.